This entry lists 9 T cell receptor beta chains sequenced from one sample in a study of T cells in Graves' hyperthyroidism and ophthalmopathy. Amplification yielded TCR beta CDR3 regions, with RNA transcripts as the source. The TCR CDR3 first-round RT-PCR relied on the HTBI primer set. TCRdb re-called the multiplex PCR reads with MiXCR, one entry per CDR3 protein. The sample includes more than 300,000 distinct CDR3 sequences, about 18% of them seen just once. Sequencing input: blood. Receptor source: a young man with Graves' ophthalmopathy.

This clonotype was detected only a few times. This chain connects TRBV6-1 to TRBJ2-6, with D perhaps matching TRBD2 (7 bases). Germline CDR1 reads MNHNS; CDR2 reads SASEGT. V gave up 5 bases and J gave up 0 bases, with 14 bases separating them. The CDR3 runs to 17 residues. The CDR3 DNA follows: TGTGCCAGCAGTAGGGGGGGCTCCTACTCTGGGGCCAACGTCCTGACTTTC. Translating gives CASSRGGSYSGANVLTF.

The chain carries TRBV28 and TRBJ1-6; D is uncertain. CDR3 length: 13 residues. CDR1 and CDR2 from the germline V gene are MDHEN and SYDVKM. V was pared by 7 bases and J by 8 bases, with 12 bases between. The CDR3 here is CASKGYQDSPLHF. The CDR3 nucleotides are TGTGCCAGCAAGGGTTATCAAGATTCACCCCTCCACTTT.

The gene calls are TRBV13 and TRBJ2-6; no reliable D call. The V gene lost 5 bases and the J gene lost 0 bases, with 8 bases spanning the gap. CDR1 and CDR2 from the germline V gene are PRHDT and FYEKMQ (reference sequence). CDR3 length: 15 residues. The CDR3 is CASSADLSGANVLTF. The DNA of the CDR3 is TGTGCCAGCAGCGCCGACCTCTCTGGGGCCAACGTCCTGACTTTC.

This clonotype was recorded at least ten times. This rearrangement joins TRBV2 to TRBJ2-3, with TRBD1 as a possible D gene (6 bases). The CDR3 is made up of 16 amino acids. In germline, CDR1 is SNHLY, CDR2 FYNNEI. V lost 10 bases to trimming and J lost 0 bases, with 20 bases between them. The CDR3 DNA follows: TGTGCCACCCAGGGGTGGGACACCCCTAGCACAGATACGCAGTATTTT. It yields the protein CATQGWDTPSTDTQYF.

At least ten counts were recorded for this clonotype. The gene calls are TRBV12-3 or TRBV12-4 and TRBJ2-7, with TRBD2 matching 7 bases. J lost 2 bases, V lost 6 bases, and 1 base had no gene match. CDR3 size: 12 residues. The CDR3 here is CASSGTTYEQYF. For the CDR3, the DNA is TGTGCCAGCAGCGGGACTACCTACGAGCAGTACTTC.

This clonotype has more than one count but fewer than ten. V usage is TRBV6-1 and J usage is TRBJ1-4; tentatively, D is TRBD1 (6 bases). The ends were cut back, 6 bases at V and 0 bases at J, with 11 bases in the middle. Per the germline V gene, CDR1 is MNHNS and CDR2 is SASEGT. The CDR3 spans 15 residues. CDR3 residues: CASRVTGTTNEKLFF. CDR3 sequence (DNA): TGTGCCAGCAGGGTGACAGGAACAACTAATGAAAAACTGTTTTTT.

This chain links TRBV6-5 with TRBJ1-2; no definite D call. The germline V and J ends were trimmed by 0 bases and 4 bases, with 6 bases remaining between them. The germline V gene encodes CDR1 MNHEY and CDR2 SVGAGI. The CDR3 runs 13 residues. The CDR3 region has the DNA TGTGCCAGCAGTTACTCGACCTCCTATGGCTACACCTTC. Encoded protein: CASSYSTSYGYTF.

This clonotype has a handful of counts. The gene calls are TRBV28 and TRBJ2-2, with D hard to call. V was trimmed by 4 bases and J by 5 bases, leaving 5 bases between them. The length of the CDR3 is 12 residues. Germline values: CDR1 MDHEN, CDR2 SYDVKM. Written as DNA, the CDR3 is TGTGCCAGCAGTTCTACGACCGGGGAGCTGTTTTTT. Protein: CASSSTTGELFF. The full variable domain, completed using reference TRBV28 and TRBJ2-2, is DVKVTQSSRYLVKRTGEKVFLECVQDMDHENMFWYRQDPGLGLRLIYFSYDVKMKEKGDIPEGYSVSREKKERFSLILESASTNQTSMYLCASSSTTGELFFGEGSRLTVL.

With regard to this clonotype: A read error may be the cause here, since a much bigger clone is one base away. This chain uses TRBV3-1 with TRBJ1-4, with D possibly matching TRBD1 (5 bases). There are 14 residues in the CDR3. Germline assignment: CDR1 LGHDT and CDR2 YNNKEL (reference sequence). DNA for the CDR3: TGTGCCAGCAGCTCAAAAGGGACTAATGAAAAACTGGTTTTT. This sequence encodes CASSSKGTNEKLVF.